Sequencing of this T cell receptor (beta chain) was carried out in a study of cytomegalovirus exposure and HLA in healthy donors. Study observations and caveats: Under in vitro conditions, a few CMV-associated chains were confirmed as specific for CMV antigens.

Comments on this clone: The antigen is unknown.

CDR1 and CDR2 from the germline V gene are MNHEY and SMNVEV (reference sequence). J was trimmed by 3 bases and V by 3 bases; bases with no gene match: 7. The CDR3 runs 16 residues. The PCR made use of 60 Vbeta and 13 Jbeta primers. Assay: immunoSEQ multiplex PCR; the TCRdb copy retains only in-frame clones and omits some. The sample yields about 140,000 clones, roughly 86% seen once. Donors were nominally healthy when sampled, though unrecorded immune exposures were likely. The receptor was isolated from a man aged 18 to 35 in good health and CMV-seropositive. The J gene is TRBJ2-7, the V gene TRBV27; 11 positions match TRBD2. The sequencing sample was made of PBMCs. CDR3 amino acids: CASSFTGLAGFYEQYF. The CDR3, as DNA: TGTGCCAGCAGTTTTACCGGACTAGCGGGTTTCTACGAGCAGTACTTC.